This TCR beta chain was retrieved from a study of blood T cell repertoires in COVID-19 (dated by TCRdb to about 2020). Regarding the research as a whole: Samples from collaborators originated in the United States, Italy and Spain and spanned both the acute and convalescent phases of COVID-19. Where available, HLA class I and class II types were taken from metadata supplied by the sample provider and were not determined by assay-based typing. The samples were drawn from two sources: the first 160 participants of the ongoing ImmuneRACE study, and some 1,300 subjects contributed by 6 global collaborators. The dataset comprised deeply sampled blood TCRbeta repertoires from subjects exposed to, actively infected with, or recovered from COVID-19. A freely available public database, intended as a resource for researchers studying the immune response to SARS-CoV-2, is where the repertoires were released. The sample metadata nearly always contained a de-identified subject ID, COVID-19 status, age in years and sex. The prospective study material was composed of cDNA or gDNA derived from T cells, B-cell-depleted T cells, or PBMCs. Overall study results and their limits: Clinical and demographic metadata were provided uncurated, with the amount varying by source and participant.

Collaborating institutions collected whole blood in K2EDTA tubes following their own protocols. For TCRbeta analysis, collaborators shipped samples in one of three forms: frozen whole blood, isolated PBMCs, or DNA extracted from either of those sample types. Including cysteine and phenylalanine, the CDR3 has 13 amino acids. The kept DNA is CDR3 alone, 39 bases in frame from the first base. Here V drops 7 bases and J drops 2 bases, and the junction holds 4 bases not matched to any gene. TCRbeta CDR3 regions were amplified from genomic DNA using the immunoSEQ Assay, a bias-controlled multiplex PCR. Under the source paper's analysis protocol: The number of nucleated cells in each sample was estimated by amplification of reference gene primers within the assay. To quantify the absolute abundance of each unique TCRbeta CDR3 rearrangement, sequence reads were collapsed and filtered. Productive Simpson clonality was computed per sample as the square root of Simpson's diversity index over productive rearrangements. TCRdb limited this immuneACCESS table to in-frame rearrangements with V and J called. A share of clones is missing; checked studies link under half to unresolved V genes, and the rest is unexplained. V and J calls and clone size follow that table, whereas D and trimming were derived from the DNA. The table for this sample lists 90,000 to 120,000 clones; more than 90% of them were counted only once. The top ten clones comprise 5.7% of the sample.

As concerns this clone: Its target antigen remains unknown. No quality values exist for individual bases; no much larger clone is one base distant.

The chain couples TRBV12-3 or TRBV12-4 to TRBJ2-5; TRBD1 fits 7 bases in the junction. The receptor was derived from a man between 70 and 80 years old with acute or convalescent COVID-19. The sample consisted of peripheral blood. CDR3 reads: CASTPTGQETQYF. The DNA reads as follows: TGTGCCAGCACTCCGACAGGGCAAGAGACCCAGTACTTC.